A single sample gave rise to the 30 T cell receptor beta chains below, sequenced in a study of blood T cell repertoires in COVID-19. Sequenced by immunoSEQ multiplex PCR; TCRdb stores in-frame clones only, minus some. The sample shows about 70,000 clones, roughly 86% of them seen only once. Input material: peripheral blood. These receptors were taken from a man aged 65-85 years with active COVID-19.

The chain carries TRBV5-4 and TRBJ2-3, with 8 bases lining up with TRBD2. Germline trimming cut 4 bases from V and 4 bases from J; bases unmatched to any gene: 8. The CDR3 has 15 amino acids. CDR1 and CDR2 from the germline V gene are SGHNT and YYREEE (reference sequence). CDR3 nucleotide sequence: TGTGCCAGCAGCCCCGGGGCGGGAGGTGCAGATACGCAGTATTTT. Translated, it gives CASSPGAGGADTQYF.

The chain couples TRBV29-1 to TRBJ2-3; D unclear. V lost 7 bases to trimming and J lost 1 base, with 9 bases between them. The CDR3 contains 12 residues. Looked up from germline, CDR1 is SQVTM and CDR2 is ANQGSEA. The CDR3, as DNA: TGCAGCGCTCGCCGAGGCACAGATACGCAGTATTTT. Translation: CSARRGTDTQYF.

J is TRBJ2-2 and V is TRBV3-1 (or the pseudogene TRBV3-2); 9 bases are shared with TRBD1. The junction had 7 bases not matched to a gene; V was cut back by 5 bases and J by 6 bases. This CDR3 has 15 amino acids. Germline CDR1 and CDR2: LGHDT and YNNKEL (reference sequence). CDR3 coding DNA: TGTGCCAGCAGCGCCAGGACAGGGGTCGCCGGGGAGCTGTTTTTT. The encoded protein is CASSARTGVAGELFF.

The table lists this clone with a count of one. This chain joins TRBV19 and TRBJ2-2; 8 nucleotides match TRBD2. Trimming took 4 bases from V and 2 from J; bases not matched to a gene: 6. This CDR3 has 16 amino acids. Per germline, CDR1 LNHDA and CDR2 SQIVND (reference sequence). CDR3 sequence (DNA): TGTGCCAGTAGTAGGGCGAGCGGGAGTAACACCGGGGAGCTGTTTTTT. It is translated as CASSRASGSNTGELFF.

The CDR3 sequence: CASSQTGTGHTEAFF. As DNA, the CDR3 is TGCGCCAGCAGCCAGACCGGGACAGGCCACACTGAAGCTTTCTTT. V usage is TRBV4-1 and J usage is TRBJ1-1; 8 nucleotides agree with TRBD1. Germline trimming cut 3 bases from V and 3 bases from J; bases unmatched to any gene: 6. The CDR3 sequence is 15 residues long. The V gene's germline CDR1 is MGHRA and CDR2 YSYEKL.

The V gene is TRBV29-1, the J gene TRBJ2-7, with TRBD1 identical over 9 bases. CDR3 size: 13 residues. J lost 6 bases, V lost 5 bases, and 8 bases had no gene match. CDR1 is SQVTM and CDR2 is ANQGSEA in the germline V gene. The CDR3 is CSVRWDRASEQYF. The CDR3 DNA reads TGCAGCGTTCGGTGGGACAGGGCCTCCGAGCAGTACTTC.

The chain has TRBV28 and TRBJ2-3; 12 bases are a match to TRBD1. This CDR3 has 16 amino acids. The V segment lost 6 bases and the J segment 6 bases; nucleotides outside the gene matches: 10. Germline V gene data show CDR1 as MDHEN and CDR2 as SYDVKM. The CDR3 DNA sequence: TGTGCCAGCAGCCCCCGGGGGGGGACAGGGGGCGATACGCAGTATTTT. Its translation: CASSPRGGTGGDTQYF.

The chain couples TRBV5-4 to TRBJ2-1; 9 bases align to TRBD1. The CDR3 contains 14 residues. Germline assignment: CDR1 SGHNT and CDR2 YYREEE (reference sequence). Trimming removed 3 bases from V and 8 bases from J; junction bases left unmatched: 6. CDR3 residues: CASSWPGQGDEQFF. The CDR3 DNA is TGTGCCAGCAGCTGGCCGGGACAGGGAGATGAGCAGTTCTTC.

This chain connects TRBV23-1 to TRBJ2-7; TRBD1 matches at 9 bases. TRBV23-1 falls under the ORF class, with uncertain function. Trimming took 3 bases from V and 12 from J; bases not matched to a gene: 12. The CDR3 is made up of 14 amino acids. CDR3 residues: CASSHRPGQGCWYF. The CDR3, as DNA: TGCGCCAGCAGTCATCGACCGGGACAGGGCTGCTGGTACTTC.

The rearrangement uses TRBV7-9 and TRBJ2-3; 7 nucleotides agree with TRBD1. Germline CDR1 SEHNR, CDR2 FQNEAQ (reference sequence). Germline trimming cut 2 bases from V and 4 bases from J; bases unmatched to any gene: 3. The CDR3 has 14 residues. CDR3 region: CASSLPTGADTQYF. Written as DNA, the CDR3 is TGTGCCAGCAGCTTACCTACAGGGGCAGATACGCAGTATTTT.

The rearrangement links TRBV7-2 to TRBJ2-2, with TRBD1 matching over 12 bases. Germline assignment: CDR1 SGHTA and CDR2 FQGNSA. The CDR3 totals 15 residues. Losses at the gene ends were 5 bases for V and 6 bases for J; bases not matched to a gene: 4. The CDR3 bases are TGTGCCAGCAGCGGGACAGGGGGCTGGGCCGGGGAGCTGTTTTTT. The encoded protein is CASSGTGGWAGELFF.

This chain uses TRBV11-2 with TRBJ2-7; 7 bases match TRBD2. Trimming removed 1 base from V and 6 bases from J; junction bases left unmatched: 0. The germline CDR1 and CDR2 sequences are SGHAT and FQNNGV. The CDR3 is 12 amino acids. The CDR3 region has the DNA TGTGCCAGCAGCTTAGCGGGGGGCGAGCAGTACTTC. Its translation: CASSLAGGEQYF.

The chain joins TRBV27 to TRBJ1-6; D not resolved. Germline-derived CDR1 and CDR2 are MNHEY and SMNVEV (reference sequence). This CDR3 region has 16 residues. V dropped 2 bases and J dropped 0 bases, with 8 bases sitting between them. The CDR3: CASSLERSSYNSPLHF. The CDR3 DNA sequence: TGTGCCAGCAGTTTAGAACGGAGCTCCTATAATTCACCCCTCCACTTT.

The chain couples TRBV27 to TRBJ2-7, with a possible D match to TRBD2 (6 bases). The length of the CDR3 is 14 residues. The germline V and J ends were trimmed by 5 bases and 2 bases, with 13 bases remaining between them. Germline lookup yields CDR1 MNHEY and CDR2 SMNVEV (reference sequence). CDR3 sequence (DNA): TGTGCCAGCAGTCCGGGACTTGCCCCCTACGAGCAGTACTTC. Protein: CASSPGLAPYEQYF.

The chain couples TRBV28 to TRBJ2-2; 13 bases are shared with TRBD2. The CDR3 sequence is 16 residues long. Germline V gives CDR1 MDHEN, CDR2 SYDVKM. With 7 bases clipped from V and 0 bases from J, the junction kept 2 bases outside the gene matches. The CDR3 sequence is CASTGLAGANTGELFF. The CDR3 nucleotides are TGTGCCAGCACCGGACTAGCGGGAGCGAACACCGGGGAGCTGTTTTTT. Filled out from reference TRBV28 and TRBJ2-2, the complete variable domain reads DVKVTQSSRYLVKRTGEKVFLECVQDMDHENMFWYRQDPGLGLRLIYFSYDVKMKEKGDIPEGYSVSREKKERFSLILESASTNQTSMYLCASTGLAGANTGELFFGEGSRLTVL.

This clone was seen only once. The J gene is TRBJ2-7, the V gene TRBV27, with D possibly TRBD1 on 5 matching bases. This CDR3 is 14 amino acids long. The V gene's germline CDR1 is MNHEY and CDR2 SMNVEV (reference sequence). The germline V and J ends were trimmed by 7 bases and 7 bases, with 20 bases remaining between them. CDR3 in amino acids: CASMGPNRNGEQYF. The DNA for the CDR3 is TGTGCCAGCATGGGGCCCAACCGAAACGGGGAGCAGTACTTC.

The chain links TRBV19 to TRBJ2-5; TRBD1 matches 8 bases. This CDR3 is 14 amino acids long. CDR1 and CDR2 (germline): LNHDA, SQIVND (reference sequence). Losses at the gene ends were 6 bases for V and 5 bases for J; bases not matched to a gene: 8. The CDR3 protein is CASRRTGQGETQYF. The CDR3 DNA is TGTGCCAGTAGGCGGACAGGGCAGGGGGAGACCCAGTACTTC.

The chain employs TRBV5-1 and TRBJ2-7; D is perhaps TRBD2 (7 bases). CDR3 length: 13 amino acids. CDR1 and CDR2 (germline): SGHRS, YFSETQ. Trimming pared 9 bases from V and 5 bases from J, leaving 18 bases between. Here the CDR3 DNA reads TGCGCCACAGGCGGGGGCCTAGGCGACGAGCAGTACTTC. This sequence encodes CATGGGLGDEQYF.

The rearrangement uses TRBV10-3 and TRBJ1-2, with 10 nucleotides matching TRBD1. This CDR3 has 15 amino acids. J gave up 4 bases and V 2 bases, and 4 bases lay outside the gene matches. CDR1 and CDR2 (germline): ENHRY, SYGVKD. The DNA of the CDR3 is TGTGCCATCAGTGAGCCCGGGACAGGGGCCTATGGCTACACCTTC. Translated, it gives CAISEPGTGAYGYTF.

The chain joins TRBV6-2 or TRBV6-3 to TRBJ2-2, with D possibly TRBD2 on 6 matching bases. Trimming shortened V by 5 bases and J by 4 bases, and 20 bases separated the two germline ends. The CDR3 is 17 residues long. CDR1 MNHEY and CDR2 SVGEGT come from the germline V gene. CDR3 region: CASSTRLGSGGTGELFF. DNA of the CDR3: TGTGCCAGCAGTACACGACTAGGTTCCGGGGGCACCGGGGAGCTGTTTTTT.

The chain links TRBV4-1 to TRBJ1-4; D remains unclear. CDR3 length: 17 amino acids. CDR1 and CDR2 (germline): MGHRA, YSYEKL. V was trimmed by 1 base and J by 7 bases, leaving 19 bases between them. For the CDR3, the DNA is TGCGCCAGCAGCCAAGTTCTATCGGGGTCGTATGGTGAAAAACTGTTTTTT. This sequence encodes CASSQVLSGSYGEKLFF.

V gene TRBV6-2 or TRBV6-3 combines with J gene TRBJ2-2; D might be TRBD1 (6 bases). The germline V gene has CDR1 MNHEY and CDR2 SVGEGT. Trimming pared 3 bases from V and 0 bases from J, leaving 11 bases between. This CDR3 contains 16 residues. The CDR3 DNA reads as TGTGCCAGCAGTTATTTGGGGGCCGCGAACACCGGGGAGCTGTTTTTT. This codes for CASSYLGAANTGELFF.

The CDR3 here is CATSGRQSGSSYEQYF. Here the CDR3 DNA reads TGTGCCACCAGTGGTAGACAGAGCGGGAGCTCCTACGAGCAGTACTTC. J is TRBJ2-7 and V is TRBV24-1, with 8 bases fitting TRBD2. This CDR3 has 16 amino acids. Looked up from germline, CDR1 is KGHDR and CDR2 is SFDVKD. The V segment lost 5 bases and the J segment 0 bases; nucleotides outside the gene matches: 8.

J is TRBJ1-2 and V is TRBV27; D is undetermined. Germline CDR1 is MNHEY and CDR2 is SMNVEV (reference sequence). The CDR3 is 14 amino acids. V dropped 3 bases and J dropped 0 bases, with 8 bases sitting between them. The CDR3 bases are TGTGCCAGCAGTTTGGGAGGAACTAACTATGGCTACACCTTC. Its translation is CASSLGGTNYGYTF.

The chain has TRBV30 and TRBJ1-2; a possible D gene is TRBD1 (6 bases). Trimming pared 6 bases from V and 5 bases from J, leaving 16 bases between. Germline V gene sequence: CDR1 GTSNPN, CDR2 SVGIG (reference sequence). There are 13 residues in the CDR3. The CDR3 DNA reads TGTGCCTGCCACCCACAGGGAAAGTATGGCTACACCTTC. This sequence encodes CACHPQGKYGYTF.

This chain connects TRBV24-1 to TRBJ1-1; D is possibly TRBD1 (5 bases). This CDR3 is built from 15 residues. Per germline, CDR1 KGHDR and CDR2 SFDVKD. V shed 7 bases and J shed 4 bases, with 18 bases lying between them. The CDR3 DNA is TGTGCCACCAGCCTCGACAGCCCCTGGGGCACTGAAGCTTTCTTT. It yields the protein CATSLDSPWGTEAFF.

This chain uses TRBV5-1 with TRBJ1-1, with 10 bases identical to TRBD1. Germline V gene sequence: CDR1 SGHRS, CDR2 YFSETQ. The J segment lost 2 bases and the V segment lost 9 bases, leaving 13 bases of the junction unmatched. The length of the CDR3 is 16 residues. The CDR3: CATPPGQGPPNTEAFF. In DNA, the CDR3 is TGCGCCACCCCTCCGGGACAGGGGCCCCCTAACACTGAAGCTTTCTTT.

The chain recombines TRBV28 with TRBJ1-2; TRBD1 matches at 8 bases. V shed 6 bases and J 6 bases; nucleotides not matched to a gene: 3. Germline CDR1 is MDHEN and CDR2 is SYDVKM. The CDR3 totals 12 residues. The CDR3 DNA reads as TGTGCCAGCAGGACAGGGGACCATGGCTACACCTTC. Translating it yields CASRTGDHGYTF.

The chain carries TRBV7-6 and TRBJ1-1; D is unresolved. CDR3 length equals 16 residues. V lost 8 bases, J lost 3 bases, and 22 bases lay in between. Germline CDR1 is SGHVS and CDR2 is FNYEAQ. The CDR3 nucleotides read TGTGCCAGCGCCCCATGGCATCCGGATCGGGACACTGAAGCTTTCTTT. This codes for CASAPWHPDRDTEAFF.

This clone appeared a single time. V and J are TRBV29-1 and TRBJ1-2, with TRBD1 matching over 9 bases. Germline V CDR1 and CDR2: SQVTM, ANQGSEA. Trimming cost V 4 bases and J 7 bases; bases outside gene matches: 7. The CDR3 is 13 amino acids. The CDR3 sequence: CSVGATGGLGYTF. CDR3 DNA: TGCAGCGTTGGGGCGACAGGGGGGCTTGGCTACACCTTC.